Following are 14 T cell receptor beta chains from one sample sequenced in a study of cytomegalovirus exposure and HLA in healthy donors (dated by TCRdb to 2015 to 2018). Libraries were prepared through the immunoSEQ multiplex PCR assay. TCRdb provides this immuneACCESS table in a form limited to in-frame rearrangements. Some clones are lacking; in checked studies, under half of them reflect an unresolved V gene, and why the rest are absent is not known. The sample data list under 130,000 clones, and around 83% of these were observed just once. 4% of the sample rests with the top ten. Sequencing was done on a sample of PBMCs. These receptors all come from a woman younger than 35 in good health and CMV-seropositive.

Regarding this clone: A much larger clone lies a single base off, so this may be a read error. This chain uses TRBV5-1 with TRBJ1-2; D gene uncertain. The germline V gene has CDR1 SGHRS and CDR2 YFSETQ. Trimming removed 0 bases at V and 1 base at J, with 4 bases between. The CDR3 runs 13 residues. This CDR3 reads CASSLDNNYGYTF. CDR3 sequence (DNA): TGCGCCAGCAGCTTGGACAATAACTATGGCTACACCTTC.

The chain joins TRBV5-4 to TRBJ2-4; TRBD1 matches 9 bases. V shed 4 bases, J shed 2 bases, and the junction held 7 bases outside the gene matches. Germline CDR1 and CDR2: SGHNT and YYREEE (reference sequence). The CDR3 has 16 amino acids. The CDR3 here is CASSPTGGASKNIQYF. CDR3 nucleotide sequence: TGTGCCAGCAGCCCTACAGGGGGCGCCTCCAAAAACATTCAGTACTTC.

This rearrangement joins TRBV4-1 to TRBJ1-2; 9 positions agree with TRBD1. The CDR3 contains 14 residues. Germline V gives CDR1 MGHRA, CDR2 YSYEKL. V trimming: 4 bases; J trimming: 7 bases; junction bases outside the gene matches: 7. CDR3 sequence: CASSPGTGFPGYTF. DNA for the CDR3: TGCGCCAGCAGCCCAGGGACAGGGTTTCCTGGCTACACCTTC.

The J gene is TRBJ2-1, the V gene TRBV7-9; the D gene is possibly TRBD1 (6 bases). The CDR3 contains 14 residues. Trimming removed 4 bases at V and 4 bases at J, with 11 bases between. CDR1 is SEHNR and CDR2 is FQNEAQ in the germline V gene (reference sequence). The CDR3 region is CASSSDRGYNEQFF. The CDR3 bases are TGTGCCAGCAGCTCCGATAGGGGGTACAATGAGCAGTTCTTC.

The gene calls are TRBV11-3 and TRBJ2-7; 7 positions agree with TRBD1. The junction had 6 bases not matched to a gene; V was cut back by 5 bases and J by 2 bases. Germline CDR1 SGHNT, CDR2 YENEEA. The CDR3 covers 14 residues. The CDR3 region has the DNA TGTGCCAGCAGCCCGAGGCAGGGGGCCTACGAGCAGTACTTC. The encoded protein is CASSPRQGAYEQYF.

V is TRBV4-2 and J is TRBJ2-2; 7 bases line up with TRBD2. The V segment lost 0 bases and the J segment 4 bases; nucleotides outside the gene matches: 2. The CDR3 covers 15 residues. Germline V gene lookup returns CDR1 LGHNA and CDR2 YNFKEQ. CDR3 sequence reads: CASSQEGGSTGELFF. The CDR3 DNA is TGTGCCAGCAGCCAAGAGGGGGGGAGCACCGGGGAGCTGTTTTTT.

The rearrangement joins TRBV28 to TRBJ1-5, with 7 bases identical to TRBD1. This CDR3 region has 16 residues. Germline lookup yields CDR1 MDHEN and CDR2 SYDVKM. The junction had 6 bases not matched to a gene; V was cut back by 4 bases and J by 0 bases. This CDR3 is CASSYRDRYSNQPQHF. The CDR3 DNA sequence: TGTGCCAGCAGTTACCGGGACAGATATAGCAATCAGCCCCAGCATTTT. The complete variable domain, with remaining parts taken from reference TRBV28 and TRBJ1-5, reads DVKVTQSSRYLVKRTGEKVFLECVQDMDHENMFWYRQDPGLGLRLIYFSYDVKMKEKGDIPEGYSVSREKKERFSLILESASTNQTSMYLCASSYRDRYSNQPQHFGDGTRLSIL.

The chain combines TRBV29-1 with TRBJ2-7, with 7 positions matching TRBD1. Germline trimming cut 3 bases from V and 0 bases from J; bases unmatched to any gene: 8. The germline V gene has CDR1 SQVTM and CDR2 ANQGSEA. The CDR3 contains 15 residues. This CDR3 is CSVEVKDRSSYEQYF. The CDR3 coding sequence is TGCAGCGTTGAGGTAAAGGACAGGAGCTCCTACGAGCAGTACTTC.

This chain links TRBV6-4 with TRBJ2-7, with TRBD1 matching over 9 bases. Germline loops: CDR1 MRHNA, CDR2 SNTAGT. CDR3 length: 13 amino acids. The trim removed 6 bases at V and 5 bases at J, leaving 5 bases unmatched. CDR3 in amino acids: CASRDRGADEQYF. The CDR3 DNA is TGTGCCAGCAGGGACAGGGGCGCTGACGAGCAGTACTTC.

The J gene is TRBJ1-1, the V gene TRBV5-1; the D is unclear. CDR3 length: 14 residues. Trimming shortened V by 0 bases and J by 1 base, and 7 bases separated the two germline ends. Germline V gene lookup returns CDR1 SGHRS and CDR2 YFSETQ. The CDR3 DNA sequence: TGCGCCAGCAGCTTGGACAGTTGGAACACTGAAGCTTTCTTT. Its protein is CASSLDSWNTEAFF.

This clone appeared once. Germline and junction disagree at one end, which may indicate a read error. The rearrangement uses TRBV7-9 and TRBJ1-4; D is unclear. CDR1 is SEHNR, CDR2 FQNEAQ, per germline (reference sequence). The CDR3 consists of 14 residues. CDR3 in DNA: TGTGCCAGCAGGTTAGGGTCGGCTAATGAAAAACTGTTTTTT. It translates to CASRLGSANEKLFF.

This clone was counted a single time. J is TRBJ2-7 and V is TRBV6-6, with D possibly matching TRBD2 (6 bases). The germline V gene encodes CDR1 MNHNY and CDR2 SVGAGI (reference sequence). This CDR3 has 15 amino acids. Trimming cost V 4 bases and J 5 bases, with 18 bases left between them. CDR3 protein: CASSFGTVGGNEQYF. CDR3 nucleotide sequence: TGTGCCAGCAGTTTTGGGACTGTCGGCGGGAACGAGCAGTACTTC.

This chain uses TRBV5-1 with TRBJ1-3; tentative D call: TRBD1 (6 bases). Germline V gene data show CDR1 as SGHRS and CDR2 as YFSETQ. This CDR3 comprises 16 residues. Between the trimmed V and J ends, which lost 4 bases and 4 bases, there was a span of 18 bases. CDR3 protein: CASSLTGTRNGNTIYF. CDR3 DNA sequence: TGCGCCAGCAGCCTCACCGGGACAAGGAACGGAAACACCATATATTTT.

The chain uses TRBV28 and TRBJ1-2; 7 bases match TRBD1. Germline assignment: CDR1 MDHEN and CDR2 SYDVKM. This CDR3 is 16 amino acids long. The trim removed 7 bases at V and 8 bases at J, leaving 19 bases unmatched. CDR3 sequence (DNA): TGTGCCAGCACCATAGTAGGGGGCCACGTTGTATGGGGCTACACCTTC. It specifies CASTIVGGHVVWGYTF.